The text below deals with one T cell receptor beta chain. Germline V CDR1 and CDR2: MNHNY, SVGAGI (reference sequence). The CDR3 length is 14 residues. V shed 6 bases, J shed 7 bases, and the junction held 7 bases outside the gene matches. Per the original methods: Estimated nucleated cell counts came from reference gene primer amplification. Libraries were prepared by immunoSEQ multiplex PCR; TCRdb keeps only in-frame clonotypes and omits some of them. V and J calls and clone size come straight from that table; D and trimming were deduced from the DNA. The table lists more than 90,000 clones, more than 75% of them singletons, with approximately 10% in the top ten. The data stem from a study of blood T cell repertoires in COVID-19. For the study at large: Both acute and convalescent COVID-19 samples were obtained from the United States, Italy and Spain.

V is TRBV6-6 and J is TRBJ2-3, with TRBD2 matching over 10 bases. This receptor was identified in a woman aged 25-40 years with acute or convalescent COVID-19. The sample was peripheral blood. The CDR3 DNA reads as TGTGCCAGCAGCCCACTAGCGGGGAGAAATACGCAGTATTTT. It translates to CASSPLAGRNTQYF.